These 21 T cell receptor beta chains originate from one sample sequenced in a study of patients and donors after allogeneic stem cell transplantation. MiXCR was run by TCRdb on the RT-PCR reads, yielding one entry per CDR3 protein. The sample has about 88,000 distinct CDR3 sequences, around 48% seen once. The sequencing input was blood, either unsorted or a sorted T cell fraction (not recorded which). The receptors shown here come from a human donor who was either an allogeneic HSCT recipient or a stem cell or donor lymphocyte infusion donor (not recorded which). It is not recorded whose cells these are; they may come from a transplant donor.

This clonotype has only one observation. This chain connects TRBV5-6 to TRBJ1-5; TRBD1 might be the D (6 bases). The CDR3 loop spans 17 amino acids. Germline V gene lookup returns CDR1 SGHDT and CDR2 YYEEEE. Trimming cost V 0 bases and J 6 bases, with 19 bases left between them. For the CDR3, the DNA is TGTGCCAGCAGCTTGGATGGGGCAGGGGTGGGACCTCAGCCCCAGCATTTT. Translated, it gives CASSLDGAGVGPQPQHF.

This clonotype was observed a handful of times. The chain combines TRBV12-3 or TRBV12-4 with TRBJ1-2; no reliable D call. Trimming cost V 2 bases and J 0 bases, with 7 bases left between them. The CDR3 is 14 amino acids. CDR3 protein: CASSLNAANYGYTF. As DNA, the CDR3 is TGTGCCAGCAGTTTAAACGCAGCTAACTATGGCTACACCTTC.

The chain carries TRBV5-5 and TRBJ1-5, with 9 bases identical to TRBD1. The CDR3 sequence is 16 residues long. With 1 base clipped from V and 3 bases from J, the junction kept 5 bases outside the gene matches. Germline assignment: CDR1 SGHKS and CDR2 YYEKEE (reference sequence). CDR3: CASSLMTGGYNQPQHF. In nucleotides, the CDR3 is TGTGCCAGCAGCTTGATGACAGGGGGTTACAATCAGCCCCAGCATTTT.

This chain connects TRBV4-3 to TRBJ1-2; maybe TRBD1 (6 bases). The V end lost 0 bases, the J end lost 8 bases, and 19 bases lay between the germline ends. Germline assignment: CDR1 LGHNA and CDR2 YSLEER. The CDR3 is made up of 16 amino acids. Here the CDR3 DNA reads TGCGCCAGCAGCCAAGATAGGCAGGGGATGATTTTCGGCTACACCTTC. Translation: CASSQDRQGMIFGYTF.

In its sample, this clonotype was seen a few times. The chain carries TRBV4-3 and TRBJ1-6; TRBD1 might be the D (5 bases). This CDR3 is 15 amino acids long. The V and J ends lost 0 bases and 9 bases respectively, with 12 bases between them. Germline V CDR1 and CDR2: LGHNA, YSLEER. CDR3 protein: CASSQDFSGVSPLHF. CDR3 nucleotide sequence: TGCGCCAGCAGCCAAGATTTCTCGGGGGTTTCACCCCTCCACTTT.

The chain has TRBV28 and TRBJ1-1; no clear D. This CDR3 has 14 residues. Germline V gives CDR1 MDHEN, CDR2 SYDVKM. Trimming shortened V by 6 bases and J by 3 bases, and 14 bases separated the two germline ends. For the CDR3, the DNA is TGTGCCAGCAGAGCACATATGGGTGACACTGAAGCTTTCTTT. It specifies CASRAHMGDTEAFF.

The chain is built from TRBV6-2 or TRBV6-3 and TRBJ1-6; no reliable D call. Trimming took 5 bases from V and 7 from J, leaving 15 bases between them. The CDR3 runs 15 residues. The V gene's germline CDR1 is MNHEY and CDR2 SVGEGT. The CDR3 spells CASSPPAGMNSPLHF. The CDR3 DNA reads TGTGCCAGCAGTCCTCCAGCGGGTATGAATTCACCCCTCCACTTT.

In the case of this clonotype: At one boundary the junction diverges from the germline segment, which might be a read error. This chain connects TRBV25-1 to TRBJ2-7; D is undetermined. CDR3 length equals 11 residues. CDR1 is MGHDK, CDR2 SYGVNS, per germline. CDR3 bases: TGTGCCAGCAGTGAATCAAGTTTGTACCGATTC. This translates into CASSESSLYRF.

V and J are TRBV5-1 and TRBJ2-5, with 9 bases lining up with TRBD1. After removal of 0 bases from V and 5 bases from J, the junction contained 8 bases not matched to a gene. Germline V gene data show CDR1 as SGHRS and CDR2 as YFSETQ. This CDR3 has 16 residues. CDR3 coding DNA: TGCGCCAGCAGCTTGGCCATCGTGGGACAGGGTGAGACCCAGTACTTC. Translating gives CASSLAIVGQGETQYF.

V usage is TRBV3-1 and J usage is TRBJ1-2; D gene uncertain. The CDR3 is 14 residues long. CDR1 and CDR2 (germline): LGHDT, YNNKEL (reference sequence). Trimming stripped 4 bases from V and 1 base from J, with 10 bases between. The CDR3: CASSPYKNNYGYTF. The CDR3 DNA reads TGTGCCAGCAGCCCCTACAAGAATAACTATGGCTACACCTTC.

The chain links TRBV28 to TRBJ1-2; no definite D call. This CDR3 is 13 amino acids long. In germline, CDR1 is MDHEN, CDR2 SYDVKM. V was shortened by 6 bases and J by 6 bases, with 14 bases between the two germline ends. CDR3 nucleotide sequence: TGTGCCAGCAGCCGCGCCGGACTGGATGGCTACACCTTC. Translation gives CASSRAGLDGYTF.

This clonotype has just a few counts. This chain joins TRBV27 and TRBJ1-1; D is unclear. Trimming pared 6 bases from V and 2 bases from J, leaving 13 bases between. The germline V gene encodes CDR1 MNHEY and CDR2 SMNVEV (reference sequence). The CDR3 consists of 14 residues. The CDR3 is CASSKYPGNTEAFF. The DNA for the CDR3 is TGTGCCAGCAGCAAATACCCTGGTAACACTGAAGCTTTCTTT.

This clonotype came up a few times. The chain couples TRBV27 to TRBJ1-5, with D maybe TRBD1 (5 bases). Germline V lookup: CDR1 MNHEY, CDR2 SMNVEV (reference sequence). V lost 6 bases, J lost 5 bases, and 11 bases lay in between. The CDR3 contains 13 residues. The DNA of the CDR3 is TGTGCCAGCAGATCAGGGAGGGATCAGCCCCAGCATTTT. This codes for CASRSGRDQPQHF.

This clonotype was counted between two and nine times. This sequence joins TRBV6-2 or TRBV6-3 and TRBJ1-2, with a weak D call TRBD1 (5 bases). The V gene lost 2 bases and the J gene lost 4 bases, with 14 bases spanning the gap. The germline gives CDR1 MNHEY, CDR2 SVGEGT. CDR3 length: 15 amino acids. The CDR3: CASSYPRASAYGYTF. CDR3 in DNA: TGTGCCAGCAGTTACCCCAGGGCGTCTGCCTATGGCTACACCTTC.

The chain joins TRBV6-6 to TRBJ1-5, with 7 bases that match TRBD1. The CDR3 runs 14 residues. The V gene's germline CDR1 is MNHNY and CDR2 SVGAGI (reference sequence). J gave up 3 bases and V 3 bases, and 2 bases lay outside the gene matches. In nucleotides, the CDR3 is TGTGCCAGCAGTTATCAGGGGGACAATCAGCCCCAGCATTTT. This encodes CASSYQGDNQPQHF.

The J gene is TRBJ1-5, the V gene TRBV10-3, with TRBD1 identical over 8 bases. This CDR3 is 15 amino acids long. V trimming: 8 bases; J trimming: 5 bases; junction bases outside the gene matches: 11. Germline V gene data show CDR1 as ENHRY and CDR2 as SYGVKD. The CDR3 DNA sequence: TGTGCCATCGGGCCGTCAGGGGGCATGGATCAGCCCCAGCATTTT. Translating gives CAIGPSGGMDQPQHF.

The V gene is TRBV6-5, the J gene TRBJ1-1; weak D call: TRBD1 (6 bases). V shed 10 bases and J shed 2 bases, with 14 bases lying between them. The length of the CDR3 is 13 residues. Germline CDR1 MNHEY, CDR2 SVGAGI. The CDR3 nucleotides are TGTGCCACTGGGGGGCGTGGAAACACTGAAGCTTTCTTT. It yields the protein CATGGRGNTEAFF.

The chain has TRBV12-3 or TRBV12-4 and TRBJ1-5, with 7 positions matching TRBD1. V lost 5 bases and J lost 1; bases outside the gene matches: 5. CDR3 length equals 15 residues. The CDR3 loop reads CASSQGGSSNQPQHF. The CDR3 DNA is TGTGCCAGCAGTCAGGGGGGTTCGAGCAATCAGCCCCAGCATTTT.

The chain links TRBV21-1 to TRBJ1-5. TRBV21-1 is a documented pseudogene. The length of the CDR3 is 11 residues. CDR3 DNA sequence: TGTGCCAGCAGCACGATAAAGCCCCAGCATTTT. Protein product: CASSTIKPQHF.

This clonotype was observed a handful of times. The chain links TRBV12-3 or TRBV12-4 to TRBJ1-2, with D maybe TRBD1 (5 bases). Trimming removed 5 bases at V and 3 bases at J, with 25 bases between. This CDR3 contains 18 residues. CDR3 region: CASSAPAGPHPRYYGYTF. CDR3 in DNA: TGTGCCAGCAGTGCTCCCGCGGGACCGCATCCCCGCTACTATGGCTACACCTTC.

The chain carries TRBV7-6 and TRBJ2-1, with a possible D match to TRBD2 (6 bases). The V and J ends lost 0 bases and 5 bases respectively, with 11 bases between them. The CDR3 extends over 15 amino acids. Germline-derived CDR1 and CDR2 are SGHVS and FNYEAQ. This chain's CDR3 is CASSLAGGHNNEQFF. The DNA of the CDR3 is TGTGCCAGCAGCTTAGCGGGAGGCCATAACAATGAGCAGTTCTTC. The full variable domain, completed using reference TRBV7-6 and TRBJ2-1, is GAGVSQSPRYKVTKRGQDVALRCDPISGHVSLYWYRQALGQGPEFLTYFNYEAQQDKSGLPNDRFSAERPEGSISTLTIQRTEQRDSAMYRCASSLAGGHNNEQFFGPGTRLTVL.